These T cell receptor beta chains were read from a single sample in a study of vaccination and CD4 T cells after COVID-19. TCRdb reprocessed the PCR reads via MiXCR and lists one record per CDR3 protein. The data hold about 14,000 distinct CDR3 sequences, with 78% observed a single time. The antigens of these receptors remain unknown. The specimen was CD4+ T cells from blood, cultured in vitro, collected after SARS-CoV-2 vaccination. These TCRs come from a human donor who received a COVID-19 vaccine. Both conserved end residues are part of each CDR3. D genes are given only for firm matches. Clone size, where shown, is once, few, many, or a class for clones that have expanded.

>once|TRBV12-3/TRBV12-4|NA|TRBJ2-3|12
TGTGCCAGCAGTTTAAACCCAGATACGCAGTATTTT
CASSLNPDTQYF
>NA|TRBV20-1|TRBD1|TRBJ1-1|12
TGCAGTGCTTTAAAGGGGGACAGCCAAGCTTTCTTT
CSALKGDSQAFF
>NA|TRBV2|TRBD1|TRBJ2-1|15
TGTGCCAGCAGTCCGGACAGGGGTTACCACAATGAGCAGTTCTTC
CASSPDRGYHNEQFF
>NA|TRBV7-9|NA|TRBJ1-5|14
TGTGCCAGCAGCTTCGGAACAGGCAATCAGCCCCAGCATTTT
CASSFGTGNQPQHF
>NA|TRBV24-1|NA|TRBJ1-1|12
TGTGCCACCAGTGATCCCTACAGTGAAGCTTTCTTT
CATSDPYSEAFF
>NA|TRBV24-1|TRBD1|TRBJ1-5|14
TGTGCCACCAGTGAAAGGGGGCGCAATCAGCCCCAGCATTTT
CATSERGRNQPQHF
>few|TRBV6-1|TRBD1|TRBJ1-2|15
TGTGCCAGCAGTAGGGACAGGGAATTAACGAGTGGCTACACCTTC
CASSRDRELTSGYTF
>NA|TRBV6-1|NA|TRBJ1-2|15
TGTGCCAGCGGTCCCGGGCCAACGAGGGGCTATGGCTACACCTTC
CASGPGPTRGYGYTF
>NA|TRBV6-2/TRBV6-3|NA|TRBJ2-5|17
TGTGCCAGCAATAAGAGGACCCTTGACCCGCTCCAAGAGACCCAGTACTTC
CASNKRTLDPLQETQYF
>medium-sized|TRBV18|TRBD1|TRBJ1-2|13
TGTGCCAGCTCCCCCGGACAGGGCGTTGTCTACACCTTC
CASSPGQGVVYTF
>NA|TRBV30|TRBD1|TRBJ2-3|15
TGTGCCTGGAGTTTGAGGCCAGGGGGAACAGATACGCAGTATTTT
CAWSLRPGGTDTQYF
>NA|TRBV20-1|TRBD2|TRBJ2-5|14
TGCAGTGCCCTCGTAACGGGGGGGTGGGAGACCCAGTACTTC
CSALVTGGWETQYF
>NA|TRBV18|NA|TRBJ1-1|13
TGTGCCAGCTCACCACTTCGTTTCCAAGCAGCTTTCTTT
CASSPLRFQAAFF
>NA|TRBV2|NA|TRBJ2-3|16
TGTGCCAGCAGTGAAACGGGGGCAGGGGGCACAGATACGCAGTATTTT
CASSETGAGGTDTQYF
>NA|TRBV2|NA|TRBJ1-6|14
TGTGCCAGCAGTGAGGGGGTAGTTAATTCACCCCTCCACTTT
CASSEGVVNSPLHF
>NA|TRBV7-2|NA|TRBJ1-2|13
TGTGCCAGCAGCTTAGCAAGACGTAGGGGCTACACCTTC
CASSLARRRGYTF
>once|TRBV7-2|NA|TRBJ1-4|16
TGTGCCAGCAGCCCCTCGGCCGAGTCAACTAATGAAAAACTGTTTTTT
CASSPSAESTNEKLFF
>few|TRBV24-1|TRBD2|TRBJ2-3|15
TGTGCCACCAGCCGTACTAGCGGGGCCACAGATACGCAGTATTTT
CATSRTSGATDTQYF
>few|TRBV9|NA|TRBJ1-2|12
TGTGCCAGCAGCGCTAATAACTATGGCTACACCTTC
CASSANNYGYTF
>NA|TRBV6-5|NA|TRBJ1-1|15
TGTGCCAGCAGTTATGGGGGGCGGATGAACACTGAAGCTTTCTTT
CASSYGGRMNTEAFF
>NA|TRBV2|NA|TRBJ2-7|13
TGTGCCAGCAGTGAAACTAGGGGTGACGAGCAGTACTTC
CASSETRGDEQYF
>NA|TRBV6-1|TRBD1|TRBJ1-2|12
TGTGCCAGCAGCCAGGGGGCGAGCGGCTACACCTTC
CASSQGASGYTF
>NA|TRBV27|TRBD1|TRBJ2-6|12
TGTGCCAGCAGGGACAGGTTCAACGTCCTGACTTTC
CASRDRFNVLTF
>once|TRBV27|TRBD1|TRBJ1-6|15
TGTGCCAGCAGACGGGGACAGGGGGCTAATTCACCCCTCCACTTT
CASRRGQGANSPLHF
>NA|TRBV6-1|NA|TRBJ1-2|11
TGTGCCAGTTATTTTCGGGGATCCTACACCTTC
CASYFRGSYTF
>few|TRBV6-1|NA|TRBJ2-3|15
TGTGCCAGCAGTGGACTACAGGGAGTCGCAGATACGCAGTATTTT
CASSGLQGVADTQYF
>few|TRBV29-1|TRBD1|TRBJ1-2|15
TGCAGCGCTGGGGCTGGGACAGGGGCTAACTATGGCTACACCTTC
CSAGAGTGANYGYTF
>NA|TRBV20-1|NA|TRBJ1-4|16
TGCAGTGCTAGAGATCCCTCGACAGCCTCTAATGAAAAACTGTTTTTT
CSARDPSTASNEKLFF
>once|TRBV5-4|NA|TRBJ1-2|14
TGTGCCAGCAGCCATCCTCTGGGGGAGCCGGGCTACACCTTC
CASSHPLGEPGYTF
>NA|TRBV27|NA|TRBJ1-6|16
TGTGCCAGCAGTTTACTCGGGGGGGGCCATAATTCACCCCTCCACTTT
CASSLLGGGHNSPLHF
>few|TRBV7-9|TRBD1|TRBJ1-6|15
TGTGCCAGCTCCACTCGACAGGGTTGGAATTCACCCCTCCACTTT
CASSTRQGWNSPLHF
>NA|TRBV30|TRBD1|TRBJ2-3|14
TGTGCCTGGAGTTTAACCAGGGGGCAAAGTACGCAGTATTTT
CAWSLTRGQSTQYF
>NA|TRBV20-1|NA|TRBJ2-1|15
TGCAGTGCTAGAGATCGGCTAGCAGGTAACAATGAGCAGTTCTTC
CSARDRLAGNNEQFF
>NA|TRBV7-6|NA|TRBJ1-2|15
TGTGCCAGCAGCCACAAAGGACAGTCATCCTATGGCTACACCTTC
CASSHKGQSSYGYTF
>NA|TRBV6-1|TRBD1|TRBJ1-6|15
TGTGCCAGCAGCCGCATTCGGACAGGGAATTCACCCCTCCACTTT
CASSRIRTGNSPLHF
>NA|TRBV7-2|TRBD1|TRBJ1-1|14
TGTGCCAGCAGCTTAAGACAGGGTATGACTGAAGCTTTCTTT
CASSLRQGMTEAFF
>NA|TRBV5-4|NA|TRBJ2-2|16
TGTGCCAGCAGCTTGGTCGGGGGATTCGACACCGGGGAGCTGTTTTTT
CASSLVGGFDTGELFF
>NA|TRBV20-1|NA|TRBJ1-1|16
TGCAGTGCTAGAAAGCCGGACCAGGGGCTGAGCACTGAAGCTTTCTTT
CSARKPDQGLSTEAFF
>NA|TRBV7-9|TRBD2|TRBJ2-5|14
TGTGCCAGCAGCATGGGACTAGCTGGGGAGACCCAGTACTTC
CASSMGLAGETQYF
>NA|TRBV19|TRBD1|TRBJ1-1|16
TGTGCCAGTAGTATAGACGGGACAGGGGAGAGCACTGAAGCTTTCTTT
CASSIDGTGESTEAFF
>NA|TRBV30|NA|TRBJ1-2|13
TGTGCCTTTAGAAGGGGATCGAACTATGGCTACACCTTC
CAFRRGSNYGYTF
>NA|TRBV6-1|NA|TRBJ1-2|13
TGTGCCAGCAGTGAATTGCCTTCGTATGGCTACACCTTC
CASSELPSYGYTF
>NA|TRBV2|NA|TRBJ1-5|15
TGTGCCAGCAGTGCCCGGGCCCTCCCTATACAGCCCCAGCATTTT
CASSARALPIQPQHF
>large|TRBV12-3/TRBV12-4|TRBD1|TRBJ1-6|18
TGTGCCAGCAGTCGGACAGGGCTACGATCGTCCTATAATTCACCCCTCCACTTT
CASSRTGLRSSYNSPLHF
>once|TRBV29-1|TRBD1|TRBJ2-7|14
TGCAGCGTTGCCCTGGGACAGACGTCCTACGAGCAGTACTTC
CSVALGQTSYEQYF
>NA|TRBV6-5|NA|TRBJ2-3|15
TGTGCCAGCAGTTACGGGTCGTTGGGGGCAGATACGCAGTATTTT
CASSYGSLGADTQYF